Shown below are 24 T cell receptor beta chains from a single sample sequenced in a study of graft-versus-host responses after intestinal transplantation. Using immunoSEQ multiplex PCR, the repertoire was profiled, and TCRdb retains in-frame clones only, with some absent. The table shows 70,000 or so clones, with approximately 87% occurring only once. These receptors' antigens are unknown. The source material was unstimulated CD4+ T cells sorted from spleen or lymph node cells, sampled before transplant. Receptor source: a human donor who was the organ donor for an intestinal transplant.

The CDR3 region is CASSRGDRALGSPLHF. The CDR3 nucleotides are TGTGCCAGCAGCCGAGGGGACAGGGCCTTGGGATCACCCCTCCACTTT. This chain connects TRBV28 to TRBJ1-6; TRBD1 matches at 9 bases. The CDR3 is 16 amino acids. The germline V gene encodes CDR1 MDHEN and CDR2 SYDVKM. V shed 6 bases, J shed 10 bases, and the junction held 13 bases outside the gene matches.

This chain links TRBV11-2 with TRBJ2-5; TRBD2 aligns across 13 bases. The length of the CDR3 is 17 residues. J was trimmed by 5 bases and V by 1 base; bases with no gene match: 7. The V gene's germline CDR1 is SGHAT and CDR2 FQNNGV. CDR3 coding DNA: TGTGCCAGCAGCTTAGGGGCCCAACTAGCGGGGGGGGAGACCCAGTACTTC. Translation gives CASSLGAQLAGGETQYF.

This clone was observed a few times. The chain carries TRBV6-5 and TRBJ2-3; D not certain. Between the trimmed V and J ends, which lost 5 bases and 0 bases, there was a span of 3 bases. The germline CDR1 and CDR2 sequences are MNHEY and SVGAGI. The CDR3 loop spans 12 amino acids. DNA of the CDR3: TGTGCCAGCAGTCTCAGCACAGATACGCAGTATTTT. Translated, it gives CASSLSTDTQYF.

This CDR3 is CASSRGDAKFNQPQHF. Here the CDR3 DNA reads TGTGCCAGCAGCCGAGGCGACGCGAAGTTCAATCAGCCCCAGCATTTT. The chain joins TRBV7-2 to TRBJ1-5; D is ambiguous. Per the germline V gene, CDR1 is SGHTA and CDR2 is FQGNSA. The length of the CDR3 is 16 residues. Trimming removed 5 bases from V and 3 bases from J, with 17 bases in between.

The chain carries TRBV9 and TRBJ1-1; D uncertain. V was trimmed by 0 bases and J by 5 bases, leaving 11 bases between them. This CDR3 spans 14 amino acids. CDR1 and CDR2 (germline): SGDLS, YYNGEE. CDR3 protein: CASSVVGGGTEAFF. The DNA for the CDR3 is TGTGCCAGCAGCGTAGTCGGAGGTGGGACTGAAGCTTTCTTT.

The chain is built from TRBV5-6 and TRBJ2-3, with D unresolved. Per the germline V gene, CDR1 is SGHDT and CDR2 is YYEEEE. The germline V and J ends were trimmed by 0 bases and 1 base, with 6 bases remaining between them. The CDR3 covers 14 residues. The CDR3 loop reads CASSLGLGTDTQYF. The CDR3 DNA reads TGTGCCAGCAGCTTGGGGCTCGGCACAGATACGCAGTATTTT.

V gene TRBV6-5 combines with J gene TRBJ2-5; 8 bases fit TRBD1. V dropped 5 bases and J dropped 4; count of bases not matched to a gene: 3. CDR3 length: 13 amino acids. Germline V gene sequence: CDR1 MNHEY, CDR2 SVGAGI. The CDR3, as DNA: TGTGCCAGCAGTCGTACAGGGGGAGAGACCCAGTACTTC. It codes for CASSRTGGETQYF.

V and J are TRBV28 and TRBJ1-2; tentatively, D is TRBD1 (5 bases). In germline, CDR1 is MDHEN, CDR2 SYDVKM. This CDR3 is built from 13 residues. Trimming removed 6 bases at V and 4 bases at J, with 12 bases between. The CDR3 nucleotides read TGTGCCAGCAGCTTCGACAGCCCCTATGGCTACACCTTC. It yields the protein CASSFDSPYGYTF.

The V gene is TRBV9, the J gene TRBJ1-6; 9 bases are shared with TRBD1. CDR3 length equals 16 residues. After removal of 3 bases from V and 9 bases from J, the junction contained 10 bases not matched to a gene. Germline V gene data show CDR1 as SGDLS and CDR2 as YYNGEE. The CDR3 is CASSENLQGAGSPLHF. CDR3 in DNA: TGTGCCAGCAGCGAAAATCTACAGGGGGCTGGTTCACCCCTCCACTTT.

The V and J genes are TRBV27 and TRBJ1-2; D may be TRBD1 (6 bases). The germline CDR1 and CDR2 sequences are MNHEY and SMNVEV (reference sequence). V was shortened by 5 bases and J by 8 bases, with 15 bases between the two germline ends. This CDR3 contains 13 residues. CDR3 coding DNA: TGTGCCAGCAGTCCTGACAGGAAGCTGGGCTACACCTTC. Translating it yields CASSPDRKLGYTF.

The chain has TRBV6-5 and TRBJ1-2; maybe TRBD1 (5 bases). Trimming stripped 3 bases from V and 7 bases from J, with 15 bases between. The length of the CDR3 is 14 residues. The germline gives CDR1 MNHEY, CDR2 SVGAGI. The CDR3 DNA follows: TGTGCCAGCAGTTATAACTCACCCGGGGGTGGCTACACCTTC. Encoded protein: CASSYNSPGGGYTF.

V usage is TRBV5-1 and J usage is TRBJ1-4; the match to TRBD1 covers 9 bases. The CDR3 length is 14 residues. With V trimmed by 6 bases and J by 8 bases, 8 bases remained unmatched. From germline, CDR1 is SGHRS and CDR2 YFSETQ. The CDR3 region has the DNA TGCGCCAGCATGTTGGGACAGGGAGGGGAAAAACTGTTTTTT. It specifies CASMLGQGGEKLFF.

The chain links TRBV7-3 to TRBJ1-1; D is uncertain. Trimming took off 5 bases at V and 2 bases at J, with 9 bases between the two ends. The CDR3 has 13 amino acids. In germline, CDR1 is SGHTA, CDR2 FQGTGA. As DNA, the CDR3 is TGTGCCAGCAGCGCCCAAAGCAACACTGAAGCTTTCTTT. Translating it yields CASSAQSNTEAFF.

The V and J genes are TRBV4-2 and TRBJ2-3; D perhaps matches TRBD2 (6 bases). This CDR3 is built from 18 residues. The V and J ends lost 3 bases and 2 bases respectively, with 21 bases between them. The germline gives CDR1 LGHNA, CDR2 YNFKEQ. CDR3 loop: CASSQLLPTSLITDTQYF. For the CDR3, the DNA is TGTGCCAGCAGCCAGTTACTGCCGACTAGTTTAATCACAGATACGCAGTATTTT.

The CDR3 nucleotides are TGTGCCACCAGCAGAGACAGGGGCGAACTGAACACTGAAGCTTTCTTT. It yields the protein CATSRDRGELNTEAFF. The chain has TRBV15 and TRBJ1-1; the D gene is possibly TRBD1 (6 bases). V was clipped by 0 bases and J by 0 bases, with 11 bases between them. Germline V gene data show CDR1 as LNHNV and CDR2 as YYDKDF (reference sequence). The CDR3 contains 16 residues.

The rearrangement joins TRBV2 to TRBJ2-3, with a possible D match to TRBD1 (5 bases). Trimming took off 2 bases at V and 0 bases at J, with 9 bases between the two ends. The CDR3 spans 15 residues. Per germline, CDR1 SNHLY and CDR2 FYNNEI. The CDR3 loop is CASSERSGSTDTQYF. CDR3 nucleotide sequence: TGTGCCAGCAGTGAAAGGTCAGGGAGCACAGATACGCAGTATTTT.

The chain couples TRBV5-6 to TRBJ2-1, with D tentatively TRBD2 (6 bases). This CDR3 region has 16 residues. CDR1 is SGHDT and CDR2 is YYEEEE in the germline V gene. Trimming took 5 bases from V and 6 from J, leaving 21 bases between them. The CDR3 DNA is TGTGCCAGCAGTGCCCGGAGGGTAGCCCTATTCAATGAGCAGTTCTTC. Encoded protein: CASSARRVALFNEQFF.

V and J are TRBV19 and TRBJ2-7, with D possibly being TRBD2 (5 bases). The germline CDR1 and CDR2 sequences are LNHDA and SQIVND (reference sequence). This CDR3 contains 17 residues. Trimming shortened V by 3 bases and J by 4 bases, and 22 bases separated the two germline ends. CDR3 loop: CASSIYGVVRRGYEQYV. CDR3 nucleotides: TGTGCCAGTAGTATTTACGGGGTGGTGAGGAGAGGGTACGAGCAGTACGTC.

CDR3 DNA sequence: TGTGCCAGCAGTACCACCATAGCGGGGGCTTACAATGAGCAGTTCTTC. Translated: CASSTTIAGAYNEQFF. J is TRBJ2-1 and V is TRBV28; 9 nucleotides match TRBD2. This CDR3 has 16 residues. The ends lost 5 bases at V and 4 bases at J; junction bases unmatched: 9. CDR1 and CDR2 from the germline V gene are MDHEN and SYDVKM.

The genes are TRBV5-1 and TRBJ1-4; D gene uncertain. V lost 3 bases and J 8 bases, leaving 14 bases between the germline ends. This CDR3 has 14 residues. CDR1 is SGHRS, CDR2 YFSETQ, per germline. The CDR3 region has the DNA TGCGCCAGCAGCTCCCGGGAACCAAGGGAAAAACTGTTTTTT. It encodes CASSSREPREKLFF. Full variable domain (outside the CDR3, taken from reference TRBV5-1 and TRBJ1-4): KAGVTQTPRYLIKTRGQQVTLSCSPISGHRSVSWYQQTPGQGLQFLFEYFSETQRNKGNFPGRFSGRQFSNSRSEMNVSTLELGDSALYLCASSSREPREKLFFGSGTQLSVL.

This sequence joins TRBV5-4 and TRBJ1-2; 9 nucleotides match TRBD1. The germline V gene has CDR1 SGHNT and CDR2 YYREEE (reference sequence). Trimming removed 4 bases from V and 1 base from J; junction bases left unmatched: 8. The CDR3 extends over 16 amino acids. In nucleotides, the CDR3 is TGTGCCAGCAGCACGGGACAGGGCCGGGGTAACTATGGCTACACCTTC. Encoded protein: CASSTGQGRGNYGYTF. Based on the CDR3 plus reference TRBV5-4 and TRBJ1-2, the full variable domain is ETGVTQSPTHLIKTRGQQVTLRCSSQSGHNTVSWYQQALGQGPQFIFQYYREEENGRGNFPPRFSGLQFPNYSSELNVNALELDDSALYLCASSTGQGRGNYGYTFGSGTRLTVV.

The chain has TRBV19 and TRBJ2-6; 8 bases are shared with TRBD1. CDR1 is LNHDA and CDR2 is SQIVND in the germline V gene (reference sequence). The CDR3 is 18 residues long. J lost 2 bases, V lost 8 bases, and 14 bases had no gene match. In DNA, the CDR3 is TGTGCCAGTGTACGTTGGCAGGGGGCGTCGGCTGGGGCCAACGTCCTGACTTTC. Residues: CASVRWQGASAGANVLTF.

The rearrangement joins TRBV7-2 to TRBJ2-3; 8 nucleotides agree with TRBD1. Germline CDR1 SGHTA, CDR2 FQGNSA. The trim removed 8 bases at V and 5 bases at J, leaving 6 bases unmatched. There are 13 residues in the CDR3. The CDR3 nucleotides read TGTGCCAGCGGAAGCAGGGGGCAAGATACGCAGTATTTT. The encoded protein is CASGSRGQDTQYF.

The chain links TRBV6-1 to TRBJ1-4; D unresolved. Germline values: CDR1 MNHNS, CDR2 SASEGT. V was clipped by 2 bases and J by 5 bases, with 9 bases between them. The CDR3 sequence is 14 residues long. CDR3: CASSETMRNEKLFF. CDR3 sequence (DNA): TGTGCCAGCAGTGAAACTATGCGGAATGAAAAACTGTTTTTT.